The entry that follows covers one TCR beta chain sequence. Its antigen has not been determined. Base qualities are not provided; no much larger clone lies one nucleotide away. Stable Graves' hyperthyroidism was defined as no progression to ophthalmopathy during 18 months of follow-up. Hyperthyroidism patients were newly diagnosed, had a disease duration of under 2 months, and were aged 18 to 65 years. Patients with uncontrolled infections, other autoimmune diseases, pregnancy or lactation were excluded. Diagnoses were based on clinical symptoms, serum thyroxine and TRAb, thyroid ultrasound and orbital computed tomography. Ficoll-Paque density gradient centrifugation was used to isolate PBMCs from about 10 ml of fresh peripheral blood. Trizol reagent was used to extract total RNA, and RNA quality was then checked on an Agilent 2100 Bioanalyzer. The data originate from a study of T cells in Graves' hyperthyroidism and ophthalmopathy (dated by TCRdb to about 2019). About the study as a whole: Peripheral blood samples were taken at initial diagnosis, before any treatment was given. Following sampling, methimazole starting at 30 mg daily was given to hyperthyroidism patients, and high-dose intravenous methylprednisolone was given to ophthalmopathy patients. The approximately 90 discovery patients were randomly split 7:3 into training and test sets. In addition, the study compared T-cell repertoires in thyroid tissue and in blood from six Graves' hyperthyroidism patients. The paper describes TCR Vbeta CDR3 sequencing of 130 to 150 peripheral blood samples, made up of 43 ophthalmopathy patients, roughly 72 hyperthyroidism patients and 17 progressor patients. Prospective prediction of ophthalmopathy was tested in an independent validation cohort consisting of 18 to 20 hyperthyroidism patients and 15 to 17 patients who later progressed to ophthalmopathy. A discovery cohort of around 100 patients, roughly 45 with Graves' ophthalmopathy and 55 to 65 with stable Graves' hyperthyroidism, was used to find distinguishing TCR V-J signatures.

Including cysteine and phenylalanine, the CDR3 has 17 amino acids. The DNA shown is the 51-base CDR3, in frame from base 1. The germline V gene encodes CDR1 SGHRS and CDR2 YFSETQ. Germline trimming: 2 bases from V, 4 bases from J; junction bases outside gene matches: 8. The TCR beta CDR3 regions were amplified from the RNA transcripts. For the first round of RT-PCR on the TCR CDR3, the HTBI primer set was used together with the Qiagen OneStep RT-PCR kit. Libraries were constructed in a second round of multiplex PCR, after which size selection and purification were carried out. Libraries were sequenced paired-end with 100 bp reads on an Illumina HiSeq2000. On the study's bioinformatics: SOAPnuke was used to process the raw data, with reads discarded if the reads contained adapters or uncalled bases, had a mean Phred below 15, or lacked an exact constant-primer or identifier match. High-quality paired reads were merged using COPE v1.2.5, and each unique nucleotide sequence was defined as a clonotype. Clonotypes were aligned to IMGT TRBV, TRBD and TRBJ reference segments using MiTCR v1.1. Analysis was restricted to V-J combinations with a frequency above 0.0001, which covered roughly 99% of repertoires. The TCS score was defined as the ratio of F50 (clonal expansion) to E x V (chaos), calculated using BLOSUM62-based TCRdist between CDR3 peptides within each V-J. Welch's t-statistics and random forest reduced 514 V-J features to 13, which were used in a naive Bayes classifier (R e1071). TCRdb cleaned the public reads at Q25 with fastp, built clones with MiXCR and kept in-frame beta chains. All rows with the same CDR3 protein become a single entry with the most common DNA and genes. The V and J calls were not made by the authors but by TCRdb's processing. Within this sample are about 380,000 distinct CDR3 sequences, with over 11% of them counted one time only. Approximately 11% of the sample comes from the top ten.

What the work shows at the level of the full study, not this receptor alone: Most expanded thyroid clonotypes (frequency above 0.001) were also found in blood, which suggests that blood repertoires may mirror thyroid immune responses. In validation, the model predicted progression to ophthalmopathy with around 71% sensitivity and 72% to 85% specificity, a median of 6.5 months before onset. No statistical method was used to fix the sample size in advance, and group allocation was not hidden from the investigators. In cross-validation, a model built on a 13 V-J signature told ophthalmopathy apart from stable hyperthyroidism with 87.88% sensitivity and 81% to 82% specificity, and in testing the same model reached 80%/75%.

The clonotype originates from a woman aged 55-69 years with Graves' hyperthyroidism. The rearranged chain carries TRBV5-1 and TRBJ2-1, with 11 bases matching TRBD2. Sequencing was performed on blood. The CDR3 reads as follows: CASSFFSGRAPYNEQFF. The base sequence is TGCGCCAGCAGCTTTTTTAGCGGGAGGGCCCCTTACAATGAGCAGTTCTTC. The entire variable domain, with the stretches around the CDR3 drawn from the reference TRBV5-1 and TRBJ2-1 proteins, is KAGVTQTPRYLIKTRGQQVTLSCSPISGHRSVSWYQQTPGQGLQFLFEYFSETQRNKGNFPGRFSGRQFSNSRSEMNVSTLELGDSALYLCASSFFSGRAPYNEQFFGPGTRLTVL.